The 10 T cell receptor beta chains reported below all come from one sample, sequenced in a study of human T cells and chemical hapten exposure. Time point of the sample: patch test 3, about 24 weeks after DPC sensitization. Treatment here: therapeutic diphenylcyclopropenone sensitization with weekly scalp DPC. TCRdb re-called the RACE reads through MiXCR, storing one row per CDR3 protein. The repertoire consists of 90,000 to 140,000 distinct CDR3 sequences, with under 35% occurring once and the leading ten covering around 2.5%. The starting material was whole blood, obtained in connection with sensitization to the hapten diphenylcyclopropenone (DPC). Receptor source: a man aged 40-49 years with alopecia areata. Some clones in this sample may be carry-over from other donors' samples.

The chain couples TRBV6-2 or TRBV6-3 to TRBJ1-1, with D hard to call. Germline V lookup: CDR1 MNHEY, CDR2 SVGEGT. Trimming left V 0 bases short and J 0 bases short, with 17 bases between. There are 18 residues in the CDR3. This CDR3 is CASSYSIPREVMNTEAFF. The CDR3 coding sequence is TGTGCCAGCAGTTACTCGATACCGCGGGAGGTCATGAACACTGAAGCTTTCTTT.

This clonotype turned up a few times. V and J are TRBV12-3 or TRBV12-4 and TRBJ1-6; 7 bases are shared with TRBD1. V lost 6 bases to trimming and J lost 7 bases; unmatched junction nucleotides: 9. The CDR3 has 15 amino acids. CDR3 DNA sequence: TGTGCCAGCAGACCCAGACAGGGAGAGAATTCACCCCTCCACTTT. It translates to CASRPRQGENSPLHF.

The chain joins TRBV7-2 to TRBJ2-3, with D possibly TRBD1 on 6 matching bases. CDR1 SGHTA and CDR2 FQGNSA come from the germline V gene. The CDR3 length is 17 residues. Trimming pared 5 bases from V and 2 bases from J, leaving 20 bases between. CDR3 residues: CASSLGVLAGDTDTQYF. CDR3 nucleotide sequence: TGTGCCAGCAGCCTTGGGGTGCTAGCAGGGGACACAGATACGCAGTATTTT. Full variable domain (outside the CDR3, taken from reference TRBV7-2 and TRBJ2-3): GAGVSQSPSNKVTEKGKDVELRCDPISGHTALYWYRQSLGQGLEFLIYFQGNSAPDKSGLPSDRFSAERTGGSVSTLTIQRTQQEDSAVYLCASSLGVLAGDTDTQYFGPGTRLTVL.

The rearrangement joins TRBV20-1 to TRBJ1-2, with D hard to call. V gave up 0 bases and J gave up 4 bases, with 12 bases separating them. Germline V gene data show CDR1 as DFQATT and CDR2 as SNEGSKA (reference sequence). This CDR3 comprises 14 residues. The CDR3 DNA reads as TGCAGTGCTAGAGATTACGAGGTTTCCTATGGCTACACCTTC. Its translation is CSARDYEVSYGYTF.

This clonotype has a handful of counts. V and J are TRBV5-6 and TRBJ2-7; no firm D call. Trimming left V 2 bases short and J 2 bases short, with 8 bases between. Germline V gene sequence: CDR1 SGHDT, CDR2 YYEEEE. The CDR3 is 13 residues long. The CDR3 bases are TGTGCCAGCAGCTTTAATCTAGCCTACGAGCAGTACGTC. It specifies CASSFNLAYEQYV.

This clonotype showed up just a few times. The chain recombines TRBV21-1 with TRBJ1-1. TRBV21-1 is listed as a pseudogene. The CDR3 covers 12 residues. CDR3 amino acids: CATTSSVGNAFF. CDR3 in DNA: TGTGCCACAACTTCCTCTGTGGGGAATGCTTTCTTT.

The chain recombines TRBV7-2 with TRBJ1-5, with 7 bases aligning to TRBD1. With 5 bases clipped from V and 4 bases from J, the junction kept 5 bases outside the gene matches. The CDR3 covers 14 residues. CDR1 and CDR2 from the germline V gene are SGHTA and FQGNSA. The DNA of the CDR3 is TGTGCCAGCAGCCGCGGACAGGAAAATCAGCCCCAGCATTTT. Translated: CASSRGQENQPQHF.

CDR3 bases: TGTGCCAGCACACCTAGCGGGATAAGCACAGATACGCAGTATTTT. This gives the protein CASTPSGISTDTQYF. The rearrangement uses TRBV28 and TRBJ2-3; TRBD2 aligns across 9 bases. Germline CDR1 is MDHEN and CDR2 is SYDVKM. J lost 0 bases, V lost 7 bases, and 5 bases had no gene match. The CDR3 runs 15 residues.

This clonotype was found a few times. The J gene is TRBJ1-1, the V gene TRBV7-9; 7 bases agree with TRBD1. Germline CDR1 reads SEHNR; CDR2 reads FQNEAQ (reference sequence). The V and J ends lost 6 bases and 5 bases, in that order; junction bases with no gene match: 9. The CDR3 consists of 14 residues. In DNA, the CDR3 is TGTGCCAGCAGAGAAACAGGGGCGGGGACTGAAGCTTTCTTT. This gives the protein CASRETGAGTEAFF.

This clonotype has a handful of counts. J is TRBJ2-7 and V is TRBV2; 7 nucleotides agree with TRBD2. The V and J ends lost 9 bases and 0 bases, in that order; junction bases with no gene match: 17. The CDR3 length is 17 residues. Germline V gene lookup returns CDR1 SNHLY and CDR2 FYNNEI. The CDR3 DNA reads TGTGCCAGTAATCGTCCTAGCGGCCGCCTCCTCTCCTACGAGCAGTACGTC. Amino acid sequence: CASNRPSGRLLSYEQYV.